Each of the 20 T cell receptor beta chains below was sequenced from the same sample in a study of blood T cell repertoires in COVID-19. Measured with immunoSEQ multiplex PCR; TCRdb has only the in-frame clones, and not every one. This table has 25,000 to 35,000 clones, 90% to 95% appearing once. Material: peripheral blood. These receptors all come from a human donor in a cohort sampled during active COVID-19.

The chain is built from TRBV19 and TRBJ1-2; maybe TRBD1 (6 bases). The CDR3 runs 16 residues. CDR1 is LNHDA, CDR2 SQIVND, per germline (reference sequence). The germline V and J ends were trimmed by 4 bases and 4 bases, with 19 bases remaining between them. CDR3 DNA: TGTGCCAGTAGTACGGACCAGGGGAGAACTTCCTATGGCTACACCTTC. Amino acids: CASSTDQGRTSYGYTF.

This clone was picked up one time. The chain employs TRBV28 and TRBJ1-2; D unresolved. Per the germline V gene, CDR1 is MDHEN and CDR2 is SYDVKM. Trimming removed 3 bases at V and 4 bases at J, with 15 bases between. This CDR3 spans 15 amino acids. The CDR3 nucleotides read TGTGCCAGCAGTTTTTCGAATGAACAGTTCTATGGCTACACCTTC. This gives the protein CASSFSNEQFYGYTF.

The rearrangement joins TRBV19 to TRBJ2-2; maybe TRBD1 (5 bases). Germline V lookup: CDR1 LNHDA, CDR2 SQIVND (reference sequence). Trimming stripped 3 bases from V and 8 bases from J, with 13 bases between. CDR3 size: 14 residues. CDR3 amino acids: CASSIIVQGGELFF. The CDR3 DNA is TGTGCCAGTAGTATTATCGTGCAGGGTGGGGAGCTGTTTTTT.

This CDR3 reads CASSQDVGANNEQFF. In nucleotides, the CDR3 is TGCGCCAGCAGCCAAGATGTAGGGGCCAACAATGAGCAGTTCTTC. This chain links TRBV4-1 with TRBJ2-1, with D possibly matching TRBD1 (5 bases). This CDR3 has 15 amino acids. Germline V gene lookup returns CDR1 MGHRA and CDR2 YSYEKL. Trimming took off 0 bases at V and 5 bases at J, with 11 bases between the two ends.

This chain joins TRBV24-1 and TRBJ2-3; TRBD1 aligns across 11 bases. Per germline, CDR1 KGHDR and CDR2 SFDVKD. This CDR3 has 17 residues. Trimming at V came to 4 bases and at J to 2 bases, leaving 7 bases not matched to a gene. CDR3 nucleotide sequence: TGTGCCACCAGTGACCCGGGACAGGGGGATCCCACAGATACGCAGTATTTT. Translated, it gives CATSDPGQGDPTDTQYF.

The V and J genes are TRBV19 and TRBJ1-5; a weak D match, TRBD1 (6 bases). Trimming shortened V by 7 bases and J by 0 bases, and 22 bases separated the two germline ends. Germline CDR1 is LNHDA and CDR2 is SQIVND (reference sequence). The CDR3 extends over 18 amino acids. DNA of the CDR3: TGTGCCAGTACGAGTTCCAGGACAGAAAGTTATAGCAATCAGCCCCAGCATTTT. Encoded protein: CASTSSRTESYSNQPQHF.

The chain employs TRBV7-2 and TRBJ2-5; a possible D gene is TRBD2 (5 bases). The V gene lost 1 base and the J gene lost 5 bases, with 11 bases spanning the gap. Germline V gene lookup returns CDR1 SGHTA and CDR2 FQGNSA. The CDR3 runs to 14 residues. CDR3 region: CASSLDAGVETQYF. The CDR3 bases are TGTGCCAGCAGCTTAGATGCCGGGGTCGAGACCCAGTACTTC.

The chain uses TRBV3-1 (or the pseudogene TRBV3-2) and TRBJ2-5; 12 nucleotides line up with TRBD2. The CDR3 totals 17 residues. CDR1 is LGHDT and CDR2 is YNNKEL in the germline V gene (reference sequence). V gave up 1 base and J gave up 1 base; unmatched junction bases: 4. CDR3 bases: TGTGCCAGCAGCCAAGGAAGGACTAGCGGGGCCCAAGAGACCCAGTACTTC. Translation gives CASSQGRTSGAQETQYF.

The chain is built from TRBV7-9 and TRBJ1-1; 8 nucleotides line up with TRBD1. CDR1 and CDR2 from the germline V gene are SEHNR and FQNEAQ (reference sequence). V trimming: 4 bases; J trimming: 11 bases; junction bases outside the gene matches: 18. CDR3 length: 16 amino acids. Here the CDR3 DNA reads TGTGCCAGCAGCTCTCAAGAGGGGGGACAGGCTCACCGGGCTTTCTTT. Amino acids: CASSSQEGGQAHRAFF.

V gene TRBV6-5 combines with J gene TRBJ2-2, with a possible D match to TRBD1 (6 bases). Trimming shortened V by 8 bases and J by 4 bases, and 11 bases separated the two germline ends. Germline lookup yields CDR1 MNHEY and CDR2 SVGAGI. There are 13 residues in the CDR3. The DNA of the CDR3 is TGTGCCAGCTACAGGGCAGTCACCGGGGAGCTGTTTTTT. As protein: CASYRAVTGELFF.

CDR3 sequence: CASRSTGTGNTGELFF. The CDR3 bases are TGTGCCAGCAGATCGACCGGGACAGGGAACACCGGGGAGCTGTTTTTT. The genes are TRBV7-9 and TRBJ2-2; 8 bases map to TRBD1. This CDR3 region has 16 residues. V trimming: 6 bases; J trimming: 1 base; junction bases outside the gene matches: 7. Germline CDR1 reads SEHNR; CDR2 reads FQNEAQ (reference sequence).

This rearrangement joins TRBV5-1 to TRBJ2-1; 7 bases map to TRBD2. The CDR3 loop spans 15 amino acids. Germline V lookup: CDR1 SGHRS, CDR2 YFSETQ. With 4 bases clipped from V and 12 bases from J, the junction kept 16 bases outside the gene matches. CDR3 sequence reads: CASSLPGTTPEGQFF. For the CDR3, the DNA is TGCGCCAGCAGCCTTCCGGGGACTACCCCGGAGGGGCAGTTCTTC.

This clone was found a few times. J is TRBJ2-7 and V is TRBV2; D not certain. The germline CDR1 and CDR2 sequences are SNHLY and FYNNEI. The CDR3 is 12 amino acids. Trimming removed 4 bases from V and 3 bases from J, with 7 bases in between. The DNA for the CDR3 is TGTGCCAGCAGTGTCTGGAGCTACGAGCAGTACGTC. It encodes CASSVWSYEQYV.

The chain employs TRBV19 and TRBJ2-5; 12 positions match TRBD1. Germline V gene sequence: CDR1 LNHDA, CDR2 SQIVND (reference sequence). This CDR3 has 14 amino acids. The junction had 1 base not matched to a gene; V was cut back by 5 bases and J by 3 bases. CDR3 DNA sequence: TGTGCCAGTAGTGGGACAGGGGGCAAAGAGACCCAGTACTTC. It specifies CASSGTGGKETQYF.

The chain links TRBV7-2 to TRBJ2-1; TRBD2 is a possible D gene (6 bases). The CDR3 consists of 15 residues. From germline, CDR1 is SGHTA and CDR2 FQGNSA. Trimming shortened V by 6 bases and J by 6 bases, and 18 bases separated the two germline ends. Here the CDR3 reads CASSSTSLPRNEQFF. In nucleotides, the CDR3 is TGTGCCAGCAGTTCGACTAGTCTTCCTCGCAATGAGCAGTTCTTC.

J is TRBJ1-3 and V is TRBV14; no definite D call. V was trimmed by 2 bases and J by 0 bases, leaving 11 bases between them. Germline V CDR1 and CDR2: SGHDN, FVKESK. CDR3 length: 16 residues. The CDR3 nucleotides are TGTGCCAGCAGCCAAATGTGGTCGAGCTCTGGAAACACCATATATTTT. Its translation is CASSQMWSSSGNTIYF.

V is TRBV15 and J is TRBJ1-1, with TRBD1 matching over 8 bases. The CDR3 is 15 residues long. V was clipped by 3 bases and J by 0 bases; unmatched bases: 3. Per germline, CDR1 LNHNV and CDR2 YYDKDF (reference sequence). Here the CDR3 DNA reads TGTGCCACCAGCAGTGGGACAGGTATGAACACTGAAGCTTTCTTT. Amino acids: CATSSGTGMNTEAFF. The variable domain in full, with the rest retrieved from reference TRBV15 and TRBJ1-1, is DAMVIQNPRYQVTQFGKPVTLSCSQTLNHNVMYWYQQKSSQAPKLLFHYYDKDFNNEADTPDNFQSRRPNTSFCFLDIRSPGLGDTAMYLCATSSGTGMNTEAFFGQGTRLTVV.

The chain joins TRBV7-6 to TRBJ1-4; 10 nucleotides line up with TRBD1. V shed 2 bases and J 8 bases; nucleotides not matched to a gene: 5. There are 15 residues in the CDR3. In germline, CDR1 is SGHVS, CDR2 FNYEAQ. The CDR3 DNA reads as TGTGCCAGCAGCTTATCCGGGACAGGGGTCGAAAAACTGTTTTTT. This gives the protein CASSLSGTGVEKLFF. Supplemented by reference TRBV7-6 and TRBJ1-4, the full variable domain reads GAGVSQSPRYKVTKRGQDVALRCDPISGHVSLYWYRQALGQGPEFLTYFNYEAQQDKSGLPNDRFSAERPEGSISTLTIQRTEQRDSAMYRCASSLSGTGVEKLFFGSGTQLSVL.

This clone was seen a single time. V gene TRBV7-2 combines with J gene TRBJ1-5, with D possibly being TRBD1 (6 bases). V was cut by 1 base and J by 3 bases, with 7 bases left in between. Germline CDR1 reads SGHTA; CDR2 reads FQGNSA. CDR3 size: 14 residues. The CDR3 spells CASSLGQVNQPQHF. The CDR3 nucleotides are TGTGCCAGCAGCTTAGGACAGGTCAATCAGCCCCAGCATTTT.

The V and J genes are TRBV15 and TRBJ1-2; maybe TRBD1 (6 bases). Per the germline V gene, CDR1 is LNHNV and CDR2 is YYDKDF (reference sequence). Deletions cut 0 bases from V and 5 bases from J, with 10 bases between. The CDR3 extends over 14 amino acids. CDR3 loop: CATSRDQGLYGYTF. CDR3 bases: TGTGCCACCAGCAGAGATCAGGGGTTGTATGGCTACACCTTC.